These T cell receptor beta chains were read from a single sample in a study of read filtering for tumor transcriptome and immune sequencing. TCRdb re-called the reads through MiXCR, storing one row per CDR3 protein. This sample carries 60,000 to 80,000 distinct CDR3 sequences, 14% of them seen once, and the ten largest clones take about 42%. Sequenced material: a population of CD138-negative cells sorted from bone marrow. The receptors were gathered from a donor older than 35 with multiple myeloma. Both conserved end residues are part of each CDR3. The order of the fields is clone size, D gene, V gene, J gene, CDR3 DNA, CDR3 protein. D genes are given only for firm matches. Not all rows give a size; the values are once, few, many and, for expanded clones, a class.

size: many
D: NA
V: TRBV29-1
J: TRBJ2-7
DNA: TGCAGCGTCTCGACAGACCTCCGCCGTCAGTACTTC
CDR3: CSVSTDLRRQYF

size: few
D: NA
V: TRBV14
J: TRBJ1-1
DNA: TGTGCCAGCAGCCAAGGAGGTGAAGCTTTCTTT
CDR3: CASSQGGEAFF

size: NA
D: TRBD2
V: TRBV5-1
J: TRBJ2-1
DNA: TGCGCCAGCAGCTTGGGGACTAGCGGGACCAATGAGCAGTTCTTC
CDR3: CASSLGTSGTNEQFF

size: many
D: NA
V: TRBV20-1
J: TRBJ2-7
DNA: TGCAGTGCCGCCCCCCCAGGGACTTCCTACGAGCAGTACTTC
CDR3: CSAAPPGTSYEQYF

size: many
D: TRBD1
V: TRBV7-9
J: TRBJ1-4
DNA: TGTGCCAGCCGTGGGACAGGGCGAGAAAAACTGTTTTTT
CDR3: CASRGTGREKLFF

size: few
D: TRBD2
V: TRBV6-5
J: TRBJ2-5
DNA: TGTGCCAGCAGTCCCCCACTAGCGGGAGAGACCCAGTACTTC
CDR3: CASSPPLAGETQYF

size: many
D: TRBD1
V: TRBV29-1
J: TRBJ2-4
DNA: TGCAGCGTTGAGGACAGGGGCAAAAACATTCAGTACTTC
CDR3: CSVEDRGKNIQYF

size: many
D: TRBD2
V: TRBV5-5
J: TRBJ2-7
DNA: TGTGCCAGCAGCTTCTTTTTGACTAGCGGGAACTACTACGAGCAGTACTTC
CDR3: CASSFFLTSGNYYEQYF

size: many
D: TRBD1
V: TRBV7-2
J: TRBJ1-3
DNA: TGTGCCAGCAGCTTAAGACAGGGTTATGGGTCTGGAAACACCATATATTTT
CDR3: CASSLRQGYGSGNTIYF

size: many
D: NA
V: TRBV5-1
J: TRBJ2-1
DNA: TGCGCCAGCAGCTTGGGGGGGCTGCTCAATGAGCAGTTCTTC
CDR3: CASSLGGLLNEQFF

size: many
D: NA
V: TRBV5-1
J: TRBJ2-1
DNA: TGCGCCAGCAGCTTGGAGACGGGGTACCAGTTCTTC
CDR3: CASSLETGYQFF

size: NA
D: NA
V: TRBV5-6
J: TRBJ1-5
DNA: TGTGCCAGCAGCTTGCGGGACAAAATCAGGGGACAGCCCCAGCATTTT
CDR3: CASSLRDKIRGQPQHF

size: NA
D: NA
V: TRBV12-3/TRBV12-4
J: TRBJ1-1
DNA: TGTGCCAGCAGTTTAGCCGGCCGGACAGCGAACACTGAAGCTTTCTTT
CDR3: CASSLAGRTANTEAFF

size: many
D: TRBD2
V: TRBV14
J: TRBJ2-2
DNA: TGTGCCAGCAGCCGATTTAGCGGGAGTGACACCGGGGAGCTGTTTTTT
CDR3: CASSRFSGSDTGELFF

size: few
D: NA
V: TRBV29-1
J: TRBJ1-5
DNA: TGCAGCGTTAGCCGGGACCTAGATCAGCCCCAGCATTTT
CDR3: CSVSRDLDQPQHF

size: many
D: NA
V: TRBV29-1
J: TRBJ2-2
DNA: TGCAGCGTTGAGCTCGGAGAAAGGAGCACCGGGGAGCTGTTTTTT
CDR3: CSVELGERSTGELFF